Listed below are T cell receptor beta chains from one sample, sequenced in a study of blood T cell repertoires in COVID-19. Method: immunoSEQ multiplex PCR; TCRdb's copy keeps in-frame clones and lacks some. This repertoire shows 250,000 to 350,000 clones, 85% found once; its top ten account for around 4.2%. Material: peripheral blood. Every receptor here comes from a woman aged 45-65 years with active or convalescent COVID-19. Both conserved end residues are part of each CDR3. D genes are given only for firm matches. Clone size is shown for a subset of rows, as once, few, many or a class of expanded clone.

D: .; V: TRBV21-1; length: 19; J: TRBJ2-3; size: .; CDR3: CARSTLRGKRLVGTDTQYF; DNA: TGTGCCAGGTCAACCTTGCGCGGGAAGAGGTTGGTTGGCACAGATACGCAGTATTTT
D: .; V: TRBV2; length: 16; J: TRBJ2-7; size: .; CDR3: CASSGRTGQSYYEQYF; DNA: TGTGCCAGCAGTGGTCGTACTGGACAGTCTTACTACGAGCAGTACTTC
D: .; V: TRBV7-9; length: 14; J: TRBJ2-1; size: .; CDR3: CASSLALTNNEQFF; DNA: TGTGCCAGCAGCTTAGCGCTCACTAACAATGAGCAGTTCTTC
D: TRBD1; V: TRBV6-1; length: 17; J: TRBJ1-2; size: once; CDR3: CASSAGQGQLWGYGYTF; DNA: TGTGCCAGCAGTGCAGGACAGGGACAGTTATGGGGCTATGGCTACACCTTC
D: .; V: TRBV6-5; length: 14; J: TRBJ2-2; size: .; CDR3: CASHRDFNTGELFF; DNA: TGTGCCAGTCACCGGGACTTCAACACCGGGGAGCTGTTTTTT
D: .; V: TRBV7-8; length: 14; J: TRBJ2-7; size: .; CDR3: CASSRARAPGEQYF; DNA: TGTGCCAGCAGCCGAGCGAGGGCCCCTGGCGAGCAGTACTTC
D: TRBD1; V: TRBV6-5; length: 14; J: TRBJ1-2; size: .; CDR3: CASSLRDRDYGYTF; DNA: TGTGCCAGCAGTCTTCGGGACAGGGACTATGGCTACACCTTC
D: TRBD2; V: TRBV9; length: 15; J: TRBJ2-7; size: .; CDR3: CASSATGLAGREQYF; DNA: TGTGCCAGCAGCGCGACGGGACTAGCGGGAAGAGAGCAGTACTTC
D: TRBD2; V: TRBV30; length: 13; J: TRBJ2-1; size: .; CDR3: CAWSPTSVREQFF; DNA: TGTGCCTGGAGCCCAACTAGCGTGCGGGAGCAGTTCTTC
D: .; V: TRBV7-9; length: 12; J: TRBJ1-5; size: .; CDR3: CASSFINQPQHF; DNA: TGTGCCAGCAGCTTTATCAATCAGCCCCAGCATTTT
D: .; V: TRBV5-4; length: 16; J: TRBJ1-2; size: .; CDR3: CASSLGAPRANYGYTF; DNA: TGTGCCAGCAGCTTGGGGGCCCCGAGGGCTAACTATGGCTACACCTTC
D: .; V: TRBV7-8; length: 13; J: TRBJ2-7; size: .; CDR3: CASSVSGSHEQYF; DNA: TGTGCCAGCAGCGTCTCCGGGAGCCACGAGCAGTACTTC
D: .; V: TRBV7-9; length: 14; J: TRBJ1-2; size: .; CDR3: CASSLDRGIYGYTF; DNA: TGTGCCAGCAGCTTAGACCGGGGAATCTATGGCTACACCTTC
D: TRBD2; V: TRBV19; length: 16; J: TRBJ2-7; size: .; CDR3: CASSIDLAGGRNEQYF; DNA: TGTGCCAGTAGTATAGACCTAGCGGGAGGACGGAACGAGCAGTACTTC
D: .; V: TRBV7-2; length: 15; J: TRBJ1-2; size: .; CDR3: CASSLVGMKGYGYTF; DNA: TGTGCCAGCAGCTTAGTCGGGATGAAGGGATATGGCTACACCTTC
D: TRBD2; V: TRBV7-8; length: 15; J: TRBJ2-7; size: .; CDR3: CASSPMTSGSYEQYF; DNA: TGTGCCAGCAGCCCGATGACTAGCGGGAGTTACGAGCAGTACTTC
D: .; V: TRBV10-1; length: 14; J: TRBJ1-2; size: .; CDR3: CASSEDRCNYGYTF; DNA: TGCGCCAGCAGTGAGGACAGGTGTAACTATGGCTACACCTTC
D: .; V: TRBV7-2; length: 16; J: TRBJ2-1; size: once; CDR3: CASSLGRGSYYNEQFF; DNA: TGTGCCAGCAGCTTAGGTAGGGGGAGTTACTACAATGAGCAGTTCTTC
D: .; V: TRBV1; length: 10; J: TRBJ1-2; size: .; CDR3: CTSINLGYTF; DNA: TGCACCAGCATTAATCTTGGCTACACCTTC
D: .; V: TRBV2; length: 17; J: TRBJ1-2; size: once; CDR3: CASSEALRSSLAYGYTF; DNA: TGTGCCAGCAGTGAAGCGCTTCGATCTAGCCTAGCCTATGGCTACACCTTC
D: .; V: TRBV30; length: 17; J: TRBJ1-3; size: .; CDR3: CAWSPYSGGLGGNTIYF; DNA: TGTGCCTGGAGTCCGTATTCGGGGGGCTTGGGAGGAAACACCATATATTTT
D: .; V: TRBV7-9; length: 15; J: TRBJ2-1; size: few; CDR3: CASISGGRPYNEQFF; DNA: TGTGCCAGCATCTCTGGGGGGAGACCCTACAATGAGCAGTTCTTC
D: .; V: TRBV6-5; length: 16; J: TRBJ1-6; size: .; CDR3: CASSYDRDIINSPLHF; DNA: TGTGCCAGCAGTTACGACAGAGACATAATTAATTCACCCCTCCACTTT
D: .; V: TRBV5-1; length: 16; J: TRBJ2-1; size: .; CDR3: CASSLGSGSSYNEQFF; DNA: TGCGCCAGCAGCTTGGGCTCCGGGAGTTCCTACAATGAGCAGTTCTTC
D: .; V: TRBV18; length: 12; J: TRBJ2-5; size: .; CDR3: CASSPSGETQYF; DNA: TGTGCCAGCTCACCATCCGGAGAGACCCAGTACTTC
D: .; V: TRBV28; length: 13; J: TRBJ2-5; size: .; CDR3: CASSTGPQETQYF; DNA: TGTGCCAGCTCTACAGGGCCCCAAGAGACCCAGTACTTC
D: TRBD2; V: TRBV6-6; length: 15; J: TRBJ2-7; size: few; CDR3: CASRMVGTSRLEQYF; DNA: TGTGCCAGCAGGATGGTCGGGACTAGCCGTCTCGAGCAGTACTTC
D: TRBD2; V: TRBV3-1/TRBV3-2; length: 14; J: TRBJ2-1; size: few; CDR3: CASSQVTSGHEQFF; DNA: TGTGCCAGCAGCCAAGTGACTAGCGGCCATGAGCAGTTCTTC
D: .; V: TRBV4-1; length: 15; J: TRBJ1-2; size: .; CDR3: CASSQVLGAYYGYTF; DNA: TGCGCCAGCAGCCAAGTATTGGGAGCGTACTATGGCTACACCTTC
D: TRBD2; V: TRBV29-1; length: 15; J: TRBJ2-1; size: .; CDR3: CSVVLRGFSYNEQFF; DNA: TGCAGCGTTGTCCTGCGGGGGTTCTCCTACAATGAGCAGTTCTTC
D: TRBD1; V: TRBV18; length: 13; J: TRBJ1-3; size: once; CDR3: CASSLGTGNTIYF; DNA: TGTGCCAGCTCACTCGGGACAGGGAACACCATATATTTT
D: .; V: TRBV14; length: 15; J: TRBJ1-1; size: .; CDR3: CASSQEGVAGLEAFF; DNA: TGTGCCAGCAGCCAAGAAGGGGTAGCTGGGCTTGAAGCTTTCTTT
D: TRBD2; V: TRBV30; length: 19; J: TRBJ2-1; size: few; CDR3: CAWRGLAGEEGFSYNEQFF; DNA: TGTGCCTGGAGGGGACTAGCGGGAGAAGAGGGATTTAGTTACAATGAGCAGTTCTTC
D: .; V: TRBV5-4; length: 17; J: TRBJ1-1; size: .; CDR3: CASSLDMSGGSDTEAFF; DNA: TGTGCCAGCAGCTTGGATATGTCGGGGGGCTCTGACACTGAAGCTTTCTTT
D: .; V: TRBV5-1; length: 16; J: TRBJ2-2; size: .; CDR3: CASSLVAGANTGELFF; DNA: TGCGCCAGCAGCTTGGTCGCGGGGGCTAACACCGGGGAGCTGTTTTTT
D: TRBD2; V: TRBV4-2; length: 18; J: TRBJ2-3; size: few; CDR3: CASSQGLAGGTSTDTQYF; DNA: TGTGCCAGCAGCCAAGGACTAGCGGGAGGAACTAGCACAGATACGCAGTATTTT
D: TRBD1; V: TRBV12-3/TRBV12-4; length: 13; J: TRBJ1-2; size: .; CDR3: CASSPQGARGYTF; DNA: TGTGCCAGCAGTCCCCAGGGGGCGCGGGGCTACACCTTC
D: .; V: TRBV5-4; length: 14; J: TRBJ2-7; size: .; CDR3: CASSPGGLAYEQYF; DNA: TGTGCCAGCAGCCCCGGGGGGCTTGCCTACGAGCAGTACTTC
D: .; V: TRBV5-6; length: 13; J: TRBJ1-6; size: .; CDR3: CASSLAGYSPLHF; DNA: TGTGCCAGCAGCTTGGCAGGGTACTCACCCCTCCACTTT
D: TRBD1; V: TRBV11-2; length: 17; J: TRBJ2-2; size: .; CDR3: CASREGQGRSNTGELFF; DNA: TGTGCCAGCAGAGAGGGACAGGGGCGATCGAACACCGGGGAGCTGTTTTTT
D: TRBD1; V: TRBV7-9; length: 14; J: TRBJ2-1; size: .; CDR3: CASSWTGAYNEQFF; DNA: TGTGCCAGCAGCTGGACAGGAGCCTACAATGAGCAGTTCTTC
D: .; V: TRBV9; length: 16; J: TRBJ2-3; size: .; CDR3: CASSVGPGQSTDTQYF; DNA: TGTGCCAGCAGCGTAGGACCCGGACAGAGCACAGATACGCAGTATTTT
D: TRBD1; V: TRBV19; length: 16; J: TRBJ1-5; size: once; CDR3: CASSMDRPNSNQPQHF; DNA: TGTGCCAGTAGTATGGACAGGCCTAATAGCAATCAGCCCCAGCATTTT